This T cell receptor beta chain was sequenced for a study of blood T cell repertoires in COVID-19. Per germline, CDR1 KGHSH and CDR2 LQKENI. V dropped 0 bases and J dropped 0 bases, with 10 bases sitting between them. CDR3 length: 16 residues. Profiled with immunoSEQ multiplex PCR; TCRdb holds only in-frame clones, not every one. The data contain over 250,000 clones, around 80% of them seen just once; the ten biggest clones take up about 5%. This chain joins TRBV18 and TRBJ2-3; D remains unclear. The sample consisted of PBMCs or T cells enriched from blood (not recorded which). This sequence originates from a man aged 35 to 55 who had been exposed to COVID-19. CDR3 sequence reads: CASSPPVGASTDTQYF. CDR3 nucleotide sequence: TGTGCCAGCTCACCACCCGTCGGAGCGAGCACAGATACGCAGTATTTT.